This TCR beta chain appears in the sequencing data of a study of early T cells in non-severe SARS-CoV-2 infection. Whole-study context: Sequencing input comprised bulk RNA from unsorted whole blood; chain pairing was not available. Study conclusions and caveats: Private and CD4 specificities were missed by VDJdb matching, which favored anti-spike CD8 responses.

Individually, cDNA molecules had unique molecular identifiers attached to them. TCRdb analysed the 5' RACE reads with MiXCR anew, one entry per CDR3 protein. The table shows tens of thousands of distinct CDR3 sequences, with 12% occurring only once. This clonotype has at least ten counts. The target antigen is unknown. Germline loops: CDR1 MNHEY, CDR2 SMNVEV (reference sequence). This CDR3 region has 12 residues. V was pared by 6 bases and J by 6 bases, with 12 bases between. This receptor was obtained from an adult who was a healthcare worker with PCR-confirmed SARS-CoV-2 infection or an uninfected control (not recorded which). The chain combines TRBV27 with TRBJ2-7; possibly TRBD1 or TRBD2 for D (5 bases each). Sequenced: whole blood. CDR3 coding DNA: TGTGCCAGCAGGTCCCTCGGGGCCGAGCAGTACTTC. Encoded protein: CASRSLGAEQYF.